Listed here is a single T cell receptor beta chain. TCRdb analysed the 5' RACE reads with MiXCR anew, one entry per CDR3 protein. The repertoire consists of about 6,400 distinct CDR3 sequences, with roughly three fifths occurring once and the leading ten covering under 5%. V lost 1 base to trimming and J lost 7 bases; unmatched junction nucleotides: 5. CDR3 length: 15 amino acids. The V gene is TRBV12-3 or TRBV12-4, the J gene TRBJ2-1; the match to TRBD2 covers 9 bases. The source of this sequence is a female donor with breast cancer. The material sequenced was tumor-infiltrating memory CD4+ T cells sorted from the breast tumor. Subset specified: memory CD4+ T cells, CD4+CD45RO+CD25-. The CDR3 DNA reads TGTGCCAGCAGTTTAGTAGCGGGGGTTACAAATGAGCAGTTCTTC. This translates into CASSLVAGVTNEQFF.